This T cell receptor (beta chain) was retrieved from a study of blood T cells in healthy people across ages. Study-wide results and caveats: Long-lived donors carried more naive CD4+ cells and greater diversity than aged donors.

Germline CDR1 is LNHDA and CDR2 is SQIVND (reference sequence). The CDR3 covers 14 residues. V trimming: 6 bases; J trimming: 6 bases; junction bases outside the gene matches: 9. The amount of total RNA extracted per sample was at least 6 micrograms. This clonotype appeared a few times. Its antigen remains unidentified. A second about 6 to 12 cycle PCR used barcoded and J-beta primers. Every cDNA molecule bore a tag from a template-switch adaptor containing 12 random nucleotides. TCRdb reanalysed the 5' RACE reads using MiXCR and keeps one entry per CDR3 protein. The sample consists of hundreds of thousands of distinct CDR3 sequences, 25% of them appearing once. This sample was also put to use in a study of T cells of mothers and their children. That work states: Maternal samples each gave over 9.5 million TCR beta CDR3 reads, and child samples about 3 million each.

The chain has TRBV19 and TRBJ2-7; 9 bases match TRBD2. The source of this sequence is a boy younger than 18 in good health. Input material: blood. The CDR3 DNA reads TGTGCCAGTAGAGCGGCTAGCGGGATCAGCGAGCAGTACTTC. As protein: CASRAASGISEQYF.